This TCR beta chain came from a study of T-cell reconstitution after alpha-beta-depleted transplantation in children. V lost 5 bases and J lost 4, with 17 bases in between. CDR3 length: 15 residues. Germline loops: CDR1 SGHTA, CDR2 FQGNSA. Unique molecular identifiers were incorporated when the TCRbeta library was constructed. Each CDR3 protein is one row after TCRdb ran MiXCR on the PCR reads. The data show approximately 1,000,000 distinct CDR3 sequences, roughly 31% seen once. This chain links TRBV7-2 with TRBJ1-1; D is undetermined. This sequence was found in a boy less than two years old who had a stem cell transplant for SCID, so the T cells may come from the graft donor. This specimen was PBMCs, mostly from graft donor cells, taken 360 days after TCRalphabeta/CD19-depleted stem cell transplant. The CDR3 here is CASSIHKAPSTEAFF. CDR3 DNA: TGTGCCAGCAGCATCCATAAGGCCCCGAGCACTGAAGCTTTCTTT.